These 15 T cell receptor beta chains share one sample of origin, sequenced in a study of early T cells in non-severe SARS-CoV-2 infection. TCRdb re-called the 5' RACE reads with MiXCR, one entry per CDR3 protein. The sample holds around 71,000 distinct CDR3 sequences, approximately 9.1% seen once. Sequenced material: whole blood, taken at baseline. The origin of the receptors is an adult who was a healthcare worker with PCR-confirmed SARS-CoV-2 infection or an uninfected control (not recorded which).

Only a few counts were recorded for this clonotype. As DNA, the CDR3 is TGTGCCAGCGGATCCTACGAGCAGTACTTC. This gives the protein CASGSYEQYF. The V and J genes are TRBV28 and TRBJ2-7; D gene uncertain. This CDR3 region has 10 residues. The V gene lost 8 bases and the J gene lost 1 base, with 3 bases spanning the gap. In germline, CDR1 is MDHEN, CDR2 SYDVKM.

This chain joins TRBV20-1 and TRBJ2-4; maybe TRBD1 (6 bases). The CDR3 is 18 residues long. CDR1 and CDR2 from the germline V gene are DFQATT and SNEGSKA (reference sequence). V dropped 1 base and J dropped 1 base, with 20 bases sitting between them. CDR3 DNA sequence: TGCAGTGCTAGAGGGGGACACCTACCAAGAGGGGCCAAAAACATTCAGTACTTC. Protein: CSARGGHLPRGAKNIQYF.

The rearrangement links TRBV7-9 to TRBJ2-7; no definite D call. The germline gives CDR1 SEHNR, CDR2 FQNEAQ (reference sequence). This CDR3 is 15 amino acids long. The V end lost 2 bases, the J end lost 6 bases, and 17 bases lay between the germline ends. For the CDR3, the DNA is TGTGCCAGCAGCTTAAATCTCCACGAGGTTGGCGAGCAGTACTTC. This encodes CASSLNLHEVGEQYF.

This clonotype was observed many times. The chain carries TRBV15 and TRBJ1-6; D is perhaps TRBD1 (6 bases). Trimming removed 3 bases from V and 4 bases from J, with 7 bases in between. Germline V CDR1 and CDR2: LNHNV, YYDKDF (reference sequence). The CDR3 has 14 amino acids. The CDR3 DNA reads TGTGCCACCAGCAGGGACAGATATAATTCACCCCTCCACTTT. It specifies CATSRDRYNSPLHF.

This rearrangement joins TRBV28 to TRBJ2-3, with 9 bases lining up with TRBD2. The germline CDR1 and CDR2 sequences are MDHEN and SYDVKM. V lost 5 bases to trimming and J lost 5 bases; unmatched junction nucleotides: 11. The CDR3 is 16 amino acids. The CDR3 reads CASSIRGVAGVDTQYF. CDR3 DNA: TGTGCCAGCAGTATACGCGGGGTAGCGGGAGTAGATACGCAGTATTTT.

The chain employs TRBV28 and TRBJ2-1; tentatively, D is TRBD1 (5 bases). Trimming left V 5 bases short and J 9 bases short, with 11 bases between. Looked up from germline, CDR1 is MDHEN and CDR2 is SYDVKM. There are 12 residues in the CDR3. In DNA form, the CDR3 reads TGTGCCAGCAGTGTTCAGGGCCTTGAGCAGTTCTTC. Its translation is CASSVQGLEQFF.

This clonotype was counted between two and nine times. The CDR3 DNA is TGTGCCACCAGCAGAGGAAACCTAAATGAGCAGTTCTTC. Its translation: CATSRGNLNEQFF. V gene TRBV15 combines with J gene TRBJ2-1; no clear D. Trimming cost V 1 base and J 7 bases, with 8 bases left between them. This CDR3 region has 13 residues. The germline CDR1 and CDR2 sequences are LNHNV and YYDKDF (reference sequence).

Many counts were recorded for this clonotype. The chain employs TRBV29-1 and TRBJ1-5; TRBD1 matches 7 bases. Germline CDR1 and CDR2: SQVTM and ANQGSEA. The CDR3 consists of 13 residues. Germline trimming cut 4 bases from V and 3 bases from J; bases unmatched to any gene: 3. CDR3: CSVAGTANQPQHF. Here the CDR3 DNA reads TGCAGCGTTGCCGGGACAGCCAATCAGCCCCAGCATTTT.

The CDR3 nucleotides are TGTGCCAGTTTGAGTGGGGAAGAGGCCCGATCTGCCACTGAAGCTTTCTTT. Its translation is CASLSGEEARSATEAFF. The rearrangement uses TRBV6-1 and TRBJ1-1, with D hard to call. V was trimmed by 9 bases and J by 4 bases, leaving 27 bases between them. From germline, CDR1 is MNHNS and CDR2 SASEGT. CDR3 length: 17 amino acids.

This clonotype occurred many times. CDR3 sequence: CASSPEWARVGTEAFF. CDR3 coding DNA: TGTGCCAGCAGCCCCGAGTGGGCCAGGGTGGGAACTGAAGCTTTCTTT. The chain recombines TRBV6-5 with TRBJ1-1, with D possibly matching TRBD1 (5 bases). This CDR3 has 16 residues. Germline V lookup: CDR1 MNHEY, CDR2 SVGAGI. V lost 6 bases and J lost 5, with 22 bases in between.

This clonotype was seen repeatedly, ten times or more. The chain carries TRBV5-6 and TRBJ2-6; TRBD1 is a possible D gene (5 bases). The V end was cut by 7 bases, the J end by 12 bases, with 17 bases between. The CDR3 has 13 amino acids. CDR1 SGHDT and CDR2 YYEEEE come from the germline V gene. The CDR3 DNA reads as TGTGCCAGCGGTAGGACATCTTATTTCGTCCTGACTTTC. Protein product: CASGRTSYFVLTF. Full variable domain (missing parts from reference TRBV5-6 and TRBJ2-6): DAGVTQSPTHLIKTRGQQVTLRCSPKSGHDTVSWYQQALGQGPQFIFQYYEEEERQRGNFPDRFSGHQFPNYSSELNVNALLLGDSALYLCASGRTSYFVLTFGAGSRLTVL.

This clonotype showed up many times. J is TRBJ1-6 and V is TRBV6-5, with D tentatively TRBD1 (6 bases). Germline CDR1 MNHEY, CDR2 SVGAGI. V was trimmed by 0 bases and J by 14 bases, leaving 20 bases between them. This CDR3 has 16 residues. CDR3 sequence: CASSYSSGMTQGSLHF. The CDR3 nucleotides read TGTGCCAGCAGTTACTCGTCAGGAATGACCCAGGGGTCCCTCCACTTT.

In this sample, this clonotype turned up a few times. This rearrangement joins TRBV9 to TRBJ1-1, with 10 bases aligning to TRBD1. Per germline, CDR1 SGDLS and CDR2 YYNGEE. V gave up 0 bases and J gave up 6 bases; unmatched junction bases: 2. This CDR3 spans 14 amino acids. CDR3 nucleotide sequence: TGTGCCAGCAGCGTAGATGGGACAGGGGCTGAAGCTTTCTTT. It encodes CASSVDGTGAEAFF.

This clonotype has at least ten counts. V gene TRBV6-5 combines with J gene TRBJ2-3; 16 nucleotides match TRBD2. V shed 4 bases and J 4 bases; nucleotides not matched to a gene: 2. CDR3 length: 16 residues. Germline lookup yields CDR1 MNHEY and CDR2 SVGAGI. This chain's CDR3 is CASSSGLAGGADTQYF. CDR3 coding DNA: TGTGCCAGCAGTTCGGGACTAGCGGGGGGGGCAGATACGCAGTATTTT.

The sample holds a few counts of this clonotype. V is TRBV6-1 and J is TRBJ2-7; TRBD1 or TRBD2 may be the D gene (5 bases each). V was clipped by 1 base and J by 7 bases, with 17 bases between them. Germline values: CDR1 MNHNS, CDR2 SASEGT. The CDR3 extends over 15 amino acids. CDR3 coding DNA: TGTGCCAGCAGTGAAGGGGGGACGTCGGGGTATGAGCAGTACTTC. Its translation: CASSEGGTSGYEQYF.